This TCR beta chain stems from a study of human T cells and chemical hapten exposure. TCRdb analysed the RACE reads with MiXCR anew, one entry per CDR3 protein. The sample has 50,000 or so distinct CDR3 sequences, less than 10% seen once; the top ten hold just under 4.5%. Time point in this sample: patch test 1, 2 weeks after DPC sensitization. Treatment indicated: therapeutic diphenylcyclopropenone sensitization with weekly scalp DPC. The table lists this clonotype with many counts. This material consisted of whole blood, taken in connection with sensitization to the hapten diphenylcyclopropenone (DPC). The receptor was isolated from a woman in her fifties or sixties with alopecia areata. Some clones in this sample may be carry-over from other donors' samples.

CDR3 coding DNA: TGTGCCAGCAGCAAGGGACTAGCGGGAAGAGGAACCGGGGAGCTGTTTTTT. Its translation: CASSKGLAGRGTGELFF. This chain uses TRBV5-4 with TRBJ2-2; 13 bases fit TRBD2. Germline V lookup: CDR1 SGHNT, CDR2 YYREEE (reference sequence). The CDR3 extends over 17 amino acids. With V trimmed by 4 bases and J by 5 bases, 8 bases remained unmatched.